The next 10 T cell receptor beta chains were all read from a single sample in a study of T cells in Graves' hyperthyroidism and ophthalmopathy. From RNA transcripts, TCR beta CDR3 regions were amplified. A set of HTBI primers served as the primers for a first-round RT-PCR of the TCR CDR3. MiXCR, applied by TCRdb to the multiplex PCR reads, yields one record per CDR3 protein. The table shows 100,000 to 140,000 distinct CDR3 sequences, with 16% occurring only once. Specimen: blood. Receptors were obtained from a woman aged 45-60 years with Graves' hyperthyroidism.

The chain combines TRBV11-1 with TRBJ2-7; D unclear. Germline CDR1 and CDR2: SGHAT and FQDESV (reference sequence). Trimming removed 4 bases at V and 7 bases at J, with 8 bases between. This CDR3 comprises 11 residues. The CDR3 sequence is CASSSGGEQYF. CDR3 bases: TGTGCCAGCAGCTCCGGTGGGGAGCAGTACTTC.

This clonotype has a handful of counts. The genes are TRBV10-3 and TRBJ1-2; D gene uncertain. Trimming cost V 0 bases and J 14 bases, with 10 bases left between them. CDR1 is ENHRY and CDR2 is SYGVKD in the germline V gene. The CDR3 is made up of 11 amino acids. As DNA, the CDR3 is TGTGCCATCAGTGAGTCGGCCCGATCAACCTTC. It encodes CAISESARSTF.

This clonotype was counted ten times or more. V and J are TRBV18 and TRBJ2-5; D not resolved. Germline V gene data show CDR1 as KGHSH and CDR2 as LQKENI. The CDR3 runs 11 residues. Between the trimmed V and J ends, which lost 0 bases and 8 bases, there was a span of 4 bases. CDR3 coding DNA: TGTGCCAGCTCACCACCCTACACCCAGTACTTC. It is translated as CASSPPYTQYF.

This clonotype has a count of ten or more. The chain combines TRBV18 with TRBJ1-1; D is uncertain. Germline-derived CDR1 and CDR2 are KGHSH and LQKENI. The CDR3 sequence is 13 residues long. Trimming took off 3 bases at V and 6 bases at J, with 11 bases between the two ends. CDR3: CASSPLAVAEAFF. CDR3 DNA: TGTGCCAGCTCACCCCTGGCGGTAGCTGAAGCTTTCTTT.

The sample holds many counts of this clonotype. The chain has TRBV20-1 and TRBJ2-1; TRBD2 aligns across 10 bases. The CDR3 spans 15 residues. The germline gives CDR1 DFQATT, CDR2 SNEGSKA (reference sequence). J gave up 0 bases and V 4 bases, and 3 bases lay outside the gene matches. The CDR3 is CSAKSGRVSYNEQFF. The CDR3 DNA is TGCAGTGCTAAAAGCGGGAGGGTCTCCTACAATGAGCAGTTCTTC.

This clonotype showed up many times. The CDR3 region is CSARDPSGSGNEQFF. The CDR3 region has the DNA TGCAGTGCTAGAGATCCTAGCGGGAGTGGAAATGAGCAGTTCTTC. The chain joins TRBV20-1 to TRBJ2-1, with 10 bases that match TRBD2. Per germline, CDR1 DFQATT and CDR2 SNEGSKA (reference sequence). The CDR3 covers 15 residues. J was trimmed by 7 bases and V by 0 bases; bases with no gene match: 6.

This clonotype was recorded at least ten times. This rearrangement joins TRBV29-1 to TRBJ1-1, with D tentatively TRBD1 (6 bases). The CDR3 covers 13 residues. V dropped 3 bases and J dropped 0 bases, with 8 bases sitting between them. CDR1 and CDR2 (germline): SQVTM, ANQGSEA. The CDR3, as DNA: TGCAGCGTTGACCAGGGGTTGAACACTGAAGCTTTCTTT. Protein: CSVDQGLNTEAFF.

This clonotype was observed a handful of times. The CDR3 nucleotides are TGTGCCAGCAGTTTATCTCCAGGGCTTCGCACTGAAGCTTTCTTT. It yields the protein CASSLSPGLRTEAFF. V gene TRBV27 combines with J gene TRBJ1-1; possibly TRBD1 for D (5 bases). The germline CDR1 and CDR2 sequences are MNHEY and SMNVEV (reference sequence). The CDR3 contains 15 residues. V lost 0 bases to trimming and J lost 4 bases, with 12 bases between them.

This clonotype was observed many times. V is TRBV28 and J is TRBJ1-5; D is ambiguous. The CDR3 covers 13 residues. Trimming left V 2 bases short and J 3 bases short, with 5 bases between. The V gene's germline CDR1 is MDHEN and CDR2 SYDVKM. CDR3 nucleotides: TGTGCCAGCAGTTTACGGGTCAATCAGCCCCAGCATTTT. Translating it yields CASSLRVNQPQHF. Variable domain in full (rest from reference TRBV28 and TRBJ1-5): DVKVTQSSRYLVKRTGEKVFLECVQDMDHENMFWYRQDPGLGLRLIYFSYDVKMKEKGDIPEGYSVSREKKERFSLILESASTNQTSMYLCASSLRVNQPQHFGDGTRLSIL.

Regarding this clonotype: Germline is not matched at one junction end, which may reflect a read error. V is TRBV28 and J is TRBJ2-1; tentatively, D is TRBD2 (6 bases). Germline assignment: CDR1 MDHEN and CDR2 SYDVKM. The CDR3 is made up of 15 amino acids. The CDR3 here is CTSSLAGGFYNEQFF. The DNA of the CDR3 is TGTACCAGCAGTCTAGCAGGAGGGTTCTACAATGAGCAGTTCTTC.